The 30 T cell receptor beta chains given below trace back to one sample, sequenced in a study of T cell changes during pregnancy in multiple sclerosis. The table came from immunoSEQ multiplex PCR; TCRdb's copy has only in-frame clones and leaves some out. The sample holds tens of thousands of clones, around 89% seen once. The sequences come from CD8+ T cells from peripheral blood mononuclear cells, collected in the third trimester of pregnancy. These receptors were obtained from a female donor with multiple sclerosis, enrolled in a pregnancy study.

The chain uses TRBV28 and TRBJ2-1, with 7 bases lining up with TRBD2. Trimming cost V 8 bases and J 9 bases; bases outside gene matches: 10. CDR3 length: 13 amino acids. Germline V gene data show CDR1 as MDHEN and CDR2 as SYDVKM. CDR3 bases: TGTGCCAGCCGCCTGGGTGGGGGGGGTGAGCAGTTCTTC. Protein product: CASRLGGGGEQFF.

In regard to this clone: With a far larger clone one base away, a read error is the likely cause. Within the sample, other DNA sequences also encode this same CDR3. The chain uses TRBV5-4 and TRBJ2-3; 9 nucleotides line up with TRBD2. With 4 bases clipped from V and 4 bases from J, the junction kept 10 bases outside the gene matches. Germline CDR1 and CDR2: SGHNT and YYREEE (reference sequence). The CDR3 covers 16 residues. The CDR3 DNA reads TGTGCCAGCAGCCAAGCCGAGCGGGGGGTGGCAGATACGCAGTATTTT. Translating gives CASSQAERGVADTQYF.

The chain combines TRBV9 with TRBJ1-1; TRBD1 matches at 7 bases. The germline V gene has CDR1 SGDLS and CDR2 YYNGEE. This CDR3 has 16 amino acids. V lost 4 bases, J lost 0 bases, and 9 bases stayed unmatched. The CDR3 loop reads CASSTWDSKLNTEAFF. The CDR3 DNA sequence: TGTGCCAGCAGCACCTGGGACAGCAAATTGAACACTGAAGCTTTCTTT.

The chain combines TRBV30 with TRBJ2-7, with no clear D. Trimming shortened V by 0 bases and J by 2 bases, and 11 bases separated the two germline ends. CDR3 size: 14 residues. Per germline, CDR1 GTSNPN and CDR2 SVGIG (reference sequence). CDR3 sequence (DNA): TGTGCCTGGAGTGTTGTAGTAGATGCCTACGAGCAGTACTTC. It encodes CAWSVVVDAYEQYF.

J is TRBJ2-7 and V is TRBV9; D perhaps matches TRBD2 (6 bases). Trimming shortened V by 3 bases and J by 7 bases, and 11 bases separated the two germline ends. CDR3 size: 12 residues. The germline V gene encodes CDR1 SGDLS and CDR2 YYNGEE. The CDR3 here is CASSATSEEQYF. Written as DNA, the CDR3 is TGTGCCAGCAGCGCGACTAGTGAGGAGCAGTACTTC.

This clone showed up just once. The J gene is TRBJ2-1, the V gene TRBV10-3; D is possibly TRBD2 (6 bases). The germline V gene encodes CDR1 ENHRY and CDR2 SYGVKD. The CDR3 length is 12 residues. The ends were cut back, 4 bases at V and 5 bases at J, with 6 bases in the middle. CDR3: CAISGGDNEQFF. CDR3 DNA: TGTGCCATCAGTGGGGGGGACAATGAGCAGTTCTTC.

The J gene is TRBJ2-7, the V gene TRBV27, with a possible D match to TRBD1 (6 bases). The CDR3 is made up of 15 amino acids. V lost 2 bases, J lost 1 base, and 12 bases lay in between. The V gene's germline CDR1 is MNHEY and CDR2 SMNVEV (reference sequence). The DNA of the CDR3 is TGTGCCAGCAGTTTAGGGTTTGGACAGTCCTACGAGCAGTACTTC. Translating it yields CASSLGFGQSYEQYF.

The chain has TRBV19 and TRBJ1-1, with 8 bases aligning to TRBD1. V gave up 2 bases and J gave up 0 bases; unmatched junction bases: 11. The CDR3 loop spans 18 amino acids. CDR1 LNHDA and CDR2 SQIVND come from the germline V gene (reference sequence). CDR3 DNA: TGTGCCAGTAGTATAAGGGCCCCAGGGGGCCTGATGAACACTGAAGCTTTCTTT. It encodes CASSIRAPGGLMNTEAFF.

This chain links TRBV12-1 with TRBJ2-2; the tabulated D call, TRBD2, remains unverified against the DNA. TRBV12-1 corresponds to a pseudogene. CDR3 length equals 16 residues. This CDR3 is CASSRTSGGNTGELFF. CDR3 DNA: TGTGCCAGCAGCCGTACTAGCGGGGGTAACACCGGGGAGCTGTTTTTT.

CDR3 in DNA: TGTGCCAGTAGTACGTCGCAGGGGTCTCAGCCCCAGCATTTT. Amino acids: CASSTSQGSQPQHF. The chain joins TRBV19 to TRBJ1-5; D is possibly TRBD1 (6 bases). CDR1 is LNHDA and CDR2 is SQIVND in the germline V gene (reference sequence). The length of the CDR3 is 14 residues. V lost 4 bases, J lost 6 bases, and 13 bases lay in between. Filled out from reference TRBV19 and TRBJ1-5, the complete variable domain reads DGGITQSPKYLFRKEGQNVTLSCEQNLNHDAMYWYRQDPGQGLRLIYYSQIVNDFQKGDIAEGYSVSREKKESFPLTVTSAQKNPTAFYLCASSTSQGSQPQHFGDGTRLSIL.

For the CDR3, the DNA is TGTGCCAGCAGCTCGGGGACAGACCAAGAGACCCAGTACTTC. It translates to CASSSGTDQETQYF. The rearrangement links TRBV7-9 to TRBJ2-5, with 7 nucleotides matching TRBD1. The CDR3 length is 14 residues. The J segment lost 0 bases and the V segment lost 4 bases, leaving 2 bases of the junction unmatched. Germline-derived CDR1 and CDR2 are SEHNR and FQNEAQ (reference sequence).

This clone is a singleton in its sample. The rearrangement uses TRBV4-1 and TRBJ1-2; perhaps TRBD1 as D (6 bases). Germline V lookup: CDR1 MGHRA, CDR2 YSYEKL. The CDR3 contains 14 residues. The germline V and J ends were trimmed by 2 bases and 4 bases, with 11 bases remaining between them. The CDR3 loop reads CASSQSLDSYGYTF. The CDR3 bases are TGCGCCAGCAGCCAATCCTTGGACAGCTATGGCTACACCTTC.

The gene calls are TRBV27 and TRBJ2-1; tentatively, D is TRBD2 (6 bases). V was cut by 0 bases and J by 4 bases, with 10 bases left in between. The germline V gene has CDR1 MNHEY and CDR2 SMNVEV (reference sequence). The CDR3 has 15 amino acids. The CDR3 region is CASSLSLAPYNEQFF. CDR3 sequence (DNA): TGTGCCAGCAGTTTATCACTAGCCCCGTACAATGAGCAGTTCTTC.

The chain joins TRBV6-4 to TRBJ2-1; 11 bases agree with TRBD2. The germline gives CDR1 MRHNA, CDR2 SNTAGT. After removal of 10 bases from V and 6 bases from J, the junction contained 14 bases not matched to a gene. The CDR3 runs 16 residues. CDR3 nucleotide sequence: TGTGCCACCAGAGAAGACGGGACTAGCGGAGCCAATGAGCAGTTCTTC. This gives the protein CATREDGTSGANEQFF.

A single count supports this clone. The J gene is TRBJ2-7, the V gene TRBV11-2, with D hard to call. Germline values: CDR1 SGHAT, CDR2 FQNNGV. The CDR3 is made up of 13 amino acids. V shed 8 bases and J shed 4 bases, with 15 bases lying between them. As DNA, the CDR3 is TGTGCCAGCGCCCAACTTCTAATTTACGAGCAGTACTTC. Encoded protein: CASAQLLIYEQYF.

J is TRBJ2-7 and V is TRBV6-6; TRBD2 aligns across 8 bases. This CDR3 is built from 16 residues. Trimming removed 0 bases from V and 6 bases from J; junction bases left unmatched: 10. Germline CDR1 MNHNY, CDR2 SVGAGI (reference sequence). CDR3 protein: CASSYSGSGMYTEQYF. CDR3 sequence (DNA): TGTGCCAGCAGTTACTCGGGTAGCGGGATGTATACCGAGCAGTACTTC.

This chain uses TRBV7-8 with TRBJ1-4, with 7 bases that match TRBD1. J gave up 7 bases and V 3 bases, and 5 bases lay outside the gene matches. CDR1 is SGHVS and CDR2 is FQNEAQ in the germline V gene. The CDR3 runs 14 residues. Written as DNA, the CDR3 is TGTGCCAGCAGCTTGGGACAGTGGGGTGAAAAACTGTTTTTT. It is translated as CASSLGQWGEKLFF. The complete variable domain, with remaining parts taken from reference TRBV7-8 and TRBJ1-4, reads GAGVSQSPRYKVAKRGQDVALRCDPISGHVSLFWYQQALGQGPEFLTYFQNEAQLDKSGLPSDRFFAERPEGSVSTLKIQRTQQEDSAVYLCASSLGQWGEKLFFGSGTQLSVL.

The chain uses TRBV11-1 and TRBJ2-1; TRBD1 aligns across 11 bases. Per the germline V gene, CDR1 is SGHAT and CDR2 is FQDESV (reference sequence). V lost 5 bases to trimming and J lost 8 bases; unmatched junction nucleotides: 11. The CDR3 runs 16 residues. The CDR3 region has the DNA TGTGCCAGCAGCCCGAGGACAGGGGGCGCGGTATATGAGCAGTTCTTC. This encodes CASSPRTGGAVYEQFF.

The rearrangement uses TRBV2 and TRBJ2-2, with 9 positions matching TRBD1. There are 19 residues in the CDR3. Per the germline V gene, CDR1 is SNHLY and CDR2 is FYNNEI. The ends lost 4 bases at V and 4 bases at J; junction bases unmatched: 16. The chain's CDR3 is CASSVPPGGTGRSTGELFF. The CDR3 nucleotides read TGTGCCAGCAGTGTTCCCCCCGGGGGGACAGGGAGGAGCACCGGGGAGCTGTTTTTT.

The chain carries TRBV9 and TRBJ2-1; 14 nucleotides align to TRBD2. Trimming at V came to 1 base and at J to 8 bases, leaving 5 bases not matched to a gene. Germline CDR1 is SGDLS and CDR2 is YYNGEE. CDR3 length: 16 residues. CDR3 region: CASSVSTSGGAYEQFF. The CDR3 coding sequence is TGTGCCAGCAGCGTATCGACTAGCGGGGGGGCTTATGAGCAGTTCTTC.

This clone was seen once. This chain connects TRBV7-8 to TRBJ1-1; no firm D call. This CDR3 is built from 14 residues. The V end was cut by 2 bases, the J end by 0 bases, with 7 bases between. The germline V gene encodes CDR1 SGHVS and CDR2 FQNEAQ. The CDR3: CASSLSQMNTEAFF. The CDR3 DNA sequence: TGTGCCAGCAGCTTATCACAGATGAACACTGAAGCTTTCTTT.

The J gene is TRBJ2-6, the V gene TRBV30; D may be TRBD1 (6 bases). The V end lost 6 bases, the J end lost 2 bases, and 20 bases lay between the germline ends. The CDR3 spans 17 residues. Germline loops: CDR1 GTSNPN, CDR2 SVGIG (reference sequence). CDR3 in DNA: TGTGCCTGCCCACAGGGAGCATTTCACCCTGGGGCCAACGTCCTGACTTTC. This codes for CACPQGAFHPGANVLTF.

J is TRBJ2-3 and V is TRBV27, with 9 bases fitting TRBD2. The CDR3 totals 15 residues. Looked up from germline, CDR1 is MNHEY and CDR2 is SMNVEV (reference sequence). The J segment lost 2 bases and the V segment lost 2 bases, leaving 2 bases of the junction unmatched. CDR3 amino acids: CASSLAGGFTDTQYF. Written as DNA, the CDR3 is TGTGCCAGCAGTTTAGCGGGAGGGTTCACAGATACGCAGTATTTT.

The chain carries TRBV30 and TRBJ2-6, with D possibly being TRBD2 (5 bases). The CDR3 length is 16 residues. Germline CDR1 is GTSNPN and CDR2 is SVGIG (reference sequence). Trimming took 0 bases from V and 0 from J, leaving 9 bases between them. The CDR3 bases are TGTGCCTGGAGTGTACGGGATTACTCTGGGGCCAACGTCCTGACTTTC. It codes for CAWSVRDYSGANVLTF.

The gene calls are TRBV14 and TRBJ2-7; tentatively, D is TRBD1 (5 bases). Between the trimmed V and J ends, which lost 2 bases and 2 bases, there was a span of 28 bases. This CDR3 spans 20 amino acids. Germline CDR1 SGHDN, CDR2 FVKESK. The CDR3 bases are TGTGCCAGCAGCCAAACGTCTAGGGGCGAGTATACAATAACAGCCTACGAGCAGTACTTC. As protein: CASSQTSRGEYTITAYEQYF.

The chain joins TRBV12-5 to TRBJ2-1, with 9 bases lining up with TRBD1. The CDR3 sequence is 15 residues long. Germline-derived CDR1 and CDR2 are LGHNT and FRNRAP. Trimming at V came to 7 bases and at J to 4 bases, leaving 8 bases not matched to a gene. CDR3 residues: CASALTGTGYNEQFF. CDR3 in DNA: TGTGCTAGTGCCCTGACCGGGACAGGGTACAATGAGCAGTTCTTC. Based on the CDR3 plus reference TRBV12-5 and TRBJ2-1, the full variable domain is DARVTQTPRHKVTEMGQEVTMRCQPILGHNTVFWYRQTMMQGLELLAYFRNRAPLDDSGMPKDRFSAEMPDATLATLKIQPSEPRDSAVYFCASALTGTGYNEQFFGPGTRLTVL.

This chain links TRBV19 with TRBJ2-7; D uncertain. CDR3 length: 15 residues. V was shortened by 3 bases and J by 0 bases, with 12 bases between the two germline ends. Germline values: CDR1 LNHDA, CDR2 SQIVND (reference sequence). The CDR3 nucleotides read TGTGCCAGTAGTATGGGCCGGAAAAACTCCTACGAGCAGTACTTC. Amino acid sequence: CASSMGRKNSYEQYF. The full variable domain, rest sourced from reference TRBV19 and TRBJ2-7, is DGGITQSPKYLFRKEGQNVTLSCEQNLNHDAMYWYRQDPGQGLRLIYYSQIVNDFQKGDIAEGYSVSREKKESFPLTVTSAQKNPTAFYLCASSMGRKNSYEQYFGPGTRLTVT.

V gene TRBV4-3 combines with J gene TRBJ2-1; D might be TRBD2 (6 bases). This CDR3 is built from 19 residues. Germline V lookup: CDR1 LGHNA, CDR2 YSLEER. V gave up 0 bases and J gave up 0 bases, with 18 bases separating them. CDR3 nucleotide sequence: TGCGCCAGCAGCCAAGAATGGTCAAGCGGGCCGACCTCCTACAATGAGCAGTTCTTC. It encodes CASSQEWSSGPTSYNEQFF.

V and J are TRBV6-6 and TRBJ2-5; 8 nucleotides line up with TRBD1. Germline V gene lookup returns CDR1 MNHNY and CDR2 SVGAGI (reference sequence). The V segment lost 5 bases and the J segment 1 base; nucleotides outside the gene matches: 3. CDR3 length: 14 amino acids. CDR3: CASSPTGGQETQYF. CDR3 bases: TGTGCCAGCAGTCCCACAGGGGGCCAAGAGACCCAGTACTTC.

The CDR3 sequence: CASSRDYSTDTQYF. In nucleotides, the CDR3 is TGTGCCAGCAGCAGGGACTACTCAACAGATACGCAGTATTTT. This chain joins TRBV13 and TRBJ2-3, with 7 nucleotides matching TRBD2. Germline V gene data show CDR1 as PRHDT and CDR2 as FYEKMQ (reference sequence). Trimming cost V 5 bases and J 3 bases; bases outside gene matches: 5. This CDR3 spans 14 amino acids.